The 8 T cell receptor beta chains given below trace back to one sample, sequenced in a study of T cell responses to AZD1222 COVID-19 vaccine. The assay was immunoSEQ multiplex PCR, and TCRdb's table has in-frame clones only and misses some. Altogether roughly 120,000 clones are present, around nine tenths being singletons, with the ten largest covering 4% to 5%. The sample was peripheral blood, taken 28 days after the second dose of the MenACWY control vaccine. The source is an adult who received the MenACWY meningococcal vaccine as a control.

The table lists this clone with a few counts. CDR3 residues: CASSLDLQGRQPQHF. The CDR3 region has the DNA TGTGCCAGCAGCTTAGACCTACAGGGTCGTCAGCCCCAGCATTTT. The chain carries TRBV7-9 and TRBJ1-5; D might be TRBD1 (6 bases). In germline, CDR1 is SEHNR, CDR2 FQNEAQ (reference sequence). The CDR3 contains 15 residues. The germline V and J ends were trimmed by 1 base and 6 bases, with 13 bases remaining between them. Filled out from reference TRBV7-9 and TRBJ1-5, the complete variable domain reads DTGVSQNPRHKITKRGQNVTFRCDPISEHNRLYWYRQTLGQGPEFLTYFQNEAQLEKSRLLSDRFSAERPKGSFSTLEIQRTEQGDSAMYLCASSLDLQGRQPQHFGDGTRLSIL.

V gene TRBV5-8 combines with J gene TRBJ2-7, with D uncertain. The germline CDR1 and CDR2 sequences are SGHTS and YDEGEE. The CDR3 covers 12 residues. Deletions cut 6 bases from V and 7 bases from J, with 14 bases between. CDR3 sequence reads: CASIVPNREQYF. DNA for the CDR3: TGTGCCAGCATCGTTCCCAATCGGGAGCAGTACTTC. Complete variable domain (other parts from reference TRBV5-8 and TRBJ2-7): EAGVTQSPTHLIKTRGQQATLRCSPISGHTSVYWYQQALGLGLQFLLWYDEGEERNRGNFPPRFSGRQFPNYSSELNVNALELEDSALYLCASIVPNREQYFGPGTRLTVT.

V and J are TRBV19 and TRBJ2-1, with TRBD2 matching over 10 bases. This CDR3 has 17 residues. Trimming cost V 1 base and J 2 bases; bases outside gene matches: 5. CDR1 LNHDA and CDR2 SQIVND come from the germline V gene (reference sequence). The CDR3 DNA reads TGTGCCAGTAGTATAGCCTCACTAGCGGGGACCTACAATGAGCAGTTCTTC. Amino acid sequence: CASSIASLAGTYNEQFF. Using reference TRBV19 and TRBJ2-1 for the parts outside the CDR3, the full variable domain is DGGITQSPKYLFRKEGQNVTLSCEQNLNHDAMYWYRQDPGQGLRLIYYSQIVNDFQKGDIAEGYSVSREKKESFPLTVTSAQKNPTAFYLCASSIASLAGTYNEQFFGPGTRLTVL.

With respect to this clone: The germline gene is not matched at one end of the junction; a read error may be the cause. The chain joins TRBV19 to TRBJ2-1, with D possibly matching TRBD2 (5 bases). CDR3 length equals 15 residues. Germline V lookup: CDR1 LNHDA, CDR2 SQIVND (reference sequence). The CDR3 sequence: CASSIGLAQHNEQFF. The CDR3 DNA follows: TGTGCCAGTAGCATAGGGCTAGCCCAACACAATGAGCAGTTCTTC.

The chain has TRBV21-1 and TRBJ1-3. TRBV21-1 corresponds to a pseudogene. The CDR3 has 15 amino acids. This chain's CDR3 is CASRLRRLSGNTIYF. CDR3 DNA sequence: TGTGCCAGCAGATTGAGGCGGCTCTCTGGAAACACCATATATTTT.

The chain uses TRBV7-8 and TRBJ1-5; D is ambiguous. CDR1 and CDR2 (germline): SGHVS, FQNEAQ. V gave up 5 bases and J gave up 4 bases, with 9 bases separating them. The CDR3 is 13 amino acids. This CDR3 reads CASSVTKNQPQHF. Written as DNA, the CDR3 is TGTGCCAGCAGCGTTACAAAAAATCAGCCCCAGCATTTT.

The CDR3 protein is CASSAYRGETQYF. CDR3 in DNA: TGCGCCAGCAGCGCCTACAGGGGAGAGACCCAGTACTTC. The gene calls are TRBV5-1 and TRBJ2-5, with 7 bases matching TRBD1. The CDR3 spans 13 residues. The germline V gene encodes CDR1 SGHRS and CDR2 YFSETQ. With V trimmed by 4 bases and J by 4 bases, 4 bases remained unmatched.

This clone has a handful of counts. CDR3 bases: TGTGCCAGCAGCTCATCCCTTGGACTAGCGGGGGGCGGGTGGAATGAGCAGTTCTTC. This translates into CASSSSLGLAGGGWNEQFF. The chain is built from TRBV7-6 and TRBJ2-1; 14 bases fit TRBD2. The CDR3 extends over 19 amino acids. Losses at the gene ends were 4 bases for V and 7 bases for J; bases not matched to a gene: 15. Germline assignment: CDR1 SGHVS and CDR2 FNYEAQ.